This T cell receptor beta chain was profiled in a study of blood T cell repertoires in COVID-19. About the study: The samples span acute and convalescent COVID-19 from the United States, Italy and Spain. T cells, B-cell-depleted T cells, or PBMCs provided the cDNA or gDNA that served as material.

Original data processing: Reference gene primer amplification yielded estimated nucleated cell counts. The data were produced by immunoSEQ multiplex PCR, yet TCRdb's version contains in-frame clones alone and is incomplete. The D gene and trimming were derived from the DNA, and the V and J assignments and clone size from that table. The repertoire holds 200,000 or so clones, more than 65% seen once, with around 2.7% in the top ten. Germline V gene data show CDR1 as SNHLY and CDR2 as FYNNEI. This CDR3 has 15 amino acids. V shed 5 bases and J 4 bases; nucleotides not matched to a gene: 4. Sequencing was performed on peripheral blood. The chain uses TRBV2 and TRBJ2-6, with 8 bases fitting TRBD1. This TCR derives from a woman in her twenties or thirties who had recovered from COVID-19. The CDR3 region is CASSRQGSGANVLTF. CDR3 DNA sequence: TGTGCCAGCAGTCGACAGGGGTCGGGGGCCAACGTCCTGACTTTC.